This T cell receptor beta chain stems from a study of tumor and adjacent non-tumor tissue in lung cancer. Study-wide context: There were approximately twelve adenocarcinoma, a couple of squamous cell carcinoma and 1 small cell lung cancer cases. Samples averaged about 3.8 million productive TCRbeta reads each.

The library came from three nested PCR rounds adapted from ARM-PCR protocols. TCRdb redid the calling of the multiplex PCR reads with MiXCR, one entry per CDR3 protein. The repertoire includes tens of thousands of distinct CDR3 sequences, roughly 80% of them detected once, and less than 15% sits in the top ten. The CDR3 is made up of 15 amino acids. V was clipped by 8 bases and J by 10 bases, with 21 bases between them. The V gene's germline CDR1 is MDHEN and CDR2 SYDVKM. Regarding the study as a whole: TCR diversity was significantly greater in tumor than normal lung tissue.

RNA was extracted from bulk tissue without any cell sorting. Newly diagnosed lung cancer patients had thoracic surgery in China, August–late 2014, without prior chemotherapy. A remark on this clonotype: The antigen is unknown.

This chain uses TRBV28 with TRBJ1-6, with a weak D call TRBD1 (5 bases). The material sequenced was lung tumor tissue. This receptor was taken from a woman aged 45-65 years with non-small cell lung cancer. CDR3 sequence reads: CASGSHWGLDSPLHF. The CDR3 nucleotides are TGTGCCAGCGGTTCGCACTGGGGACTAGACTCACCCCTCCACTTT. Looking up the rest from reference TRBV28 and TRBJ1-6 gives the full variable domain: DVKVTQSSRYLVKRTGEKVFLECVQDMDHENMFWYRQDPGLGLRLIYFSYDVKMKEKGDIPEGYSVSREKKERFSLILESASTNQTSMYLCASGSHWGLDSPLHFGNGTRLTVT.